Listed here are 23 T cell receptor beta chains from one sample, sequenced in a study of CD8+CD57+ T cells in acquired aplastic anemia (dated by TCRdb to the late 2010s). Instrument on record: Illumina HiSeq 2000. TCR beta VDJ combination and CDR3 sequence profiling used genomic DNA as the template. TCRdb itself trimmed the public reads at Q25 with fastp, ran MiXCR and retained productive beta chains. For every CDR3 protein sequence, its rows merge into one entry that carries the most common genes and DNA. In all, the sample holds about 220,000 distinct CDR3 sequences, and around 32% of those were seen once. Clones ranked in the top ten supply about 1.1% of the sample. Sequencing was performed on sorted CD4+, CD8+, or CD8+CD57+ T cells (not recorded which) from PBMCs. These receptors were obtained from a human donor in good health, serving as a control.

The chain carries TRBV5-1 and TRBJ1-2; 9 bases line up with TRBD1. Germline V gene sequence: CDR1 SGHRS, CDR2 YFSETQ. Trimming cost V 4 bases and J 7 bases; bases outside gene matches: 11. CDR3 size: 15 residues. CDR3 amino acids: CASSLSRDRERGYTF. In DNA, the CDR3 is TGCGCCAGCAGCCTTTCCCGGGACAGGGAACGTGGCTACACCTTC.

The chain has TRBV12-3 or TRBV12-4 and TRBJ1-2; perhaps TRBD1 as D (5 bases). CDR3 length: 17 residues. V was shortened by 5 bases and J by 6 bases, with 25 bases between the two germline ends. CDR3 loop: CASSGASQGGTKHGYTF. DNA for the CDR3: TGTGCCAGCAGTGGTGCAAGCCAGGGCGGAACGAAGCATGGCTACACCTTC.

The chain carries TRBV12-3 or TRBV12-4 and TRBJ1-3; the match to TRBD1 covers 9 bases. The CDR3 has 18 amino acids. The J segment lost 0 bases and the V segment lost 6 bases, leaving 12 bases of the junction unmatched. CDR3 sequence (DNA): TGTGCCAGCAGACAGAGGGCCCCGGACAGGGGCTCTGGAAACACCATATATTTT. It encodes CASRQRAPDRGSGNTIYF.

This clonotype was seen only a few times. V and J are TRBV6-5 and TRBJ2-6, with D tentatively TRBD1 (6 bases). The length of the CDR3 is 16 residues. V gave up 4 bases and J gave up 2 bases, with 12 bases separating them. CDR1 is MNHEY, CDR2 SVGAGI, per germline. The CDR3 sequence: CASSSLGATGANVLTF. CDR3 bases: TGTGCCAGCAGTTCGTTGGGGGCGACTGGGGCCAACGTCCTGACTTTC.

The CDR3 here is CASSQGAGVDYGYTF. The CDR3 nucleotides are TGTGCCAGCAGCCAAGGGGCAGGGGTCGACTATGGCTACACCTTC. The chain couples TRBV3-1 to TRBJ1-2, with D possibly matching TRBD1 (6 bases). Trimming shortened V by 1 base and J by 3 bases, and 12 bases separated the two germline ends. The CDR3 extends over 15 amino acids. Germline V gene lookup returns CDR1 LGHDT and CDR2 YNNKEL (reference sequence).

This clonotype was recorded many times. V is TRBV29-1 and J is TRBJ1-2; TRBD1 matches 7 bases. The length of the CDR3 is 11 residues. The germline CDR1 and CDR2 sequences are SQVTM and ANQGSEA. V lost 6 bases and J lost 2; bases outside the gene matches: 0. The CDR3 DNA reads as TGCAGCGTCAGGGGGAACTATGGCTACACCTTC. As protein: CSVRGNYGYTF.

In regard to this clonotype: This may come from a read error, since a much larger clone is one base off. This chain links TRBV19 with TRBJ1-5; D gene uncertain. The CDR3 covers 16 residues. Germline V gene data show CDR1 as LNHDA and CDR2 as SQIVND (reference sequence). DNA of the CDR3: TGTGCCAGTAGTACAAGCCAGTACCCTAGCGATCAGCCCCAGCATTTT. This sequence encodes CASSTSQYPSDQPQHF.

The chain employs TRBV29-1 and TRBJ2-1, with 13 positions matching TRBD2. The germline gives CDR1 SQVTM, CDR2 ANQGSEA. This CDR3 contains 17 residues. V dropped 2 bases and J dropped 3; count of bases not matched to a gene: 7. In nucleotides, the CDR3 is TGCAGCGTTGAAACAGGACTAGCGGGGGCCATCTACAATGAGCAGTTCTTC. This sequence encodes CSVETGLAGAIYNEQFF.

This clonotype was observed many times. The chain joins TRBV15 to TRBJ2-7; perhaps TRBD2 as D (6 bases). The length of the CDR3 is 15 residues. V shed 5 bases and J shed 3 bases, with 17 bases lying between them. CDR1 and CDR2 (germline): LNHNV, YYDKDF (reference sequence). CDR3 loop: CATSEGNRDFYEQYF. The CDR3 bases are TGTGCCACCAGCGAGGGGAACCGGGACTTCTACGAGCAGTACTTC.

This clonotype was observed at least ten times. This sequence joins TRBV20-1 and TRBJ2-1; 9 bases match TRBD1. This CDR3 is 14 amino acids long. Trimming removed 4 bases from V and 6 bases from J; junction bases left unmatched: 7. Looked up from germline, CDR1 is DFQATT and CDR2 is SNEGSKA (reference sequence). DNA for the CDR3: TGCAGTGCTACACCGGGACAGGGCGCCAATGAGCAGTTCTTC. Translation: CSATPGQGANEQFF.

The chain links TRBV5-1 to TRBJ2-5; weak D call: TRBD2 (6 bases). Germline CDR1 reads SGHRS; CDR2 reads YFSETQ. V dropped 2 bases and J dropped 0 bases, with 14 bases sitting between them. The CDR3 consists of 16 residues. The CDR3 is CASSFNLAANQETQYF. DNA of the CDR3: TGCGCCAGCAGCTTTAACTTAGCGGCTAACCAAGAGACCCAGTACTTC.

This clonotype showed up many times. The rearrangement uses TRBV7-2 and TRBJ1-1; D is undetermined. CDR1 and CDR2 from the germline V gene are SGHTA and FQGNSA. This CDR3 is built from 13 residues. V lost 2 bases to trimming and J lost 5 bases, with 9 bases between them. The CDR3 loop reads CASSLKALTEAFF. DNA of the CDR3: TGTGCCAGCAGCTTAAAAGCCCTTACTGAAGCTTTCTTT.

This clonotype occurred many times. The V gene is TRBV2, the J gene TRBJ2-4; the D gene could be TRBD1 or TRBD2 (7 bases each). Germline V gene lookup returns CDR1 SNHLY and CDR2 FYNNEI. The CDR3 consists of 14 residues. V shed 8 bases and J shed 9 bases, with 20 bases lying between them. CDR3 amino acids: CASRSGTVDPIQYF. The CDR3 DNA reads TGTGCCAGCCGCAGCGGGACAGTCGATCCCATTCAGTACTTC.

The DNA for the CDR3 is TGTGCCACCAGCGGACGGCGGGAGGGCCGCAATGAGCAGTTCTTC. Encoded protein: CATSGRREGRNEQFF. The chain couples TRBV24-1 to TRBJ2-1; TRBD2 aligns across 9 bases. The CDR3 consists of 15 residues. Per the germline V gene, CDR1 is KGHDR and CDR2 is SFDVKD. Trimming removed 7 bases from V and 6 bases from J; junction bases left unmatched: 9.

Points on this clonotype: An end of the junction differs from the germline gene, which may be a read error. This rearrangement joins TRBV12-3 or TRBV12-4 to TRBJ2-7; D is ambiguous. The CDR3 spans 12 residues. The DNA for the CDR3 is TGTGCCAGCAGCTTAGGCAGCTACGAGCAGTACTTC. Residues: CASSLGSYEQYF.

V gene TRBV20-1 combines with J gene TRBJ1-1; TRBD1 matches at 7 bases. This CDR3 is built from 17 residues. The germline V gene encodes CDR1 DFQATT and CDR2 SNEGSKA (reference sequence). V was pared by 1 base and J by 0 bases, with 11 bases of the junction left unmatched. In DNA form, the CDR3 reads TGCAGTGCTAGAGGCTGGGCAGGGGGGGGGATGAACACTGAAGCTTTCTTT. Protein sequence: CSARGWAGGGMNTEAFF.

The chain employs TRBV11-2 and TRBJ2-1; a weak D match, TRBD2 (5 bases). This CDR3 has 16 amino acids. Trimming took 0 bases from V and 8 from J, leaving 17 bases between them. Looked up from germline, CDR1 is SGHAT and CDR2 is FQNNGV. In DNA, the CDR3 is TGTGCCAGCAGCTTAGAACCGGGATTCCAATACGATGAGCAGTTCTTC. Its protein product is CASSLEPGFQYDEQFF.

The chain has TRBV11-1 and TRBJ2-1; 9 nucleotides line up with TRBD1. CDR3 length equals 16 residues. Trimming cost V 4 bases and J 0 bases; bases outside gene matches: 4. Germline loops: CDR1 SGHAT, CDR2 FQDESV (reference sequence). The CDR3 region has the DNA TGTGCCAGCAGCTCACAACAGGGGGCCTCCTACAATGAGCAGTTCTTC. Amino acid sequence: CASSSQQGASYNEQFF. The whole variable domain, remainder taken from reference TRBV11-1 and TRBJ2-1, is EAEVAQSPRYKITEKSQAVAFWCDPISGHATLYWYRQILGQGPELLVQFQDESVVDDSQLPKDRFSAERLKGVDSTLKIQPAELGDSAMYLCASSSQQGASYNEQFFGPGTRLTVL.

This clonotype was picked up many times. The chain uses TRBV4-2 and TRBJ1-6; D gene uncertain. Trimming removed 4 bases from V and 0 bases from J, with 19 bases in between. This CDR3 is 19 amino acids long. Germline V gene data show CDR1 as LGHNA and CDR2 as YNFKEQ. The CDR3 protein is CASSRTPTGPSSYNSPLHF. For the CDR3, the DNA is TGTGCCAGCAGCCGCACACCGACCGGCCCTAGCTCCTATAATTCACCCCTCCACTTT.

The gene calls are TRBV6-5 and TRBJ2-2; possible D gene TRBD1, 5 bases. The CDR3 runs 15 residues. The germline V and J ends were trimmed by 6 bases and 6 bases, with 17 bases remaining between them. The germline V gene encodes CDR1 MNHEY and CDR2 SVGAGI. In DNA form, the CDR3 reads TGTGCCAGCAGCAACGGACAAGAAATCGCCGGGGAGCTGTTTTTT. It yields the protein CASSNGQEIAGELFF.

V and J are TRBV12-5 and TRBJ2-1, with 8 bases fitting TRBD2. After removal of 1 base from V and 6 bases from J, the junction contained 11 bases not matched to a gene. The CDR3 is 17 residues long. CDR1 LGHNT and CDR2 FRNRAP come from the germline V gene. DNA for the CDR3: TGTGCTAGTGGTTTGGCTCCCGGACTAGCCGTTTCCAATGAGCAGTTCTTC. The encoded protein is CASGLAPGLAVSNEQFF.

V is TRBV12-3 or TRBV12-4 and J is TRBJ2-1; the D is unclear. V lost 7 bases to trimming and J lost 15 bases, with 19 bases between them. CDR3 length: 12 amino acids. The CDR3 DNA follows: TGTGCCAGCACCCTAGTGGGTTCTTACACGTTCTTC. The encoded protein is CASTLVGSYTFF.

The chain uses TRBV29-1 and TRBJ2-1; D might be TRBD2 (5 bases). This CDR3 has 13 residues. V was trimmed by 4 bases and J by 2 bases, leaving 9 bases between them. Germline V lookup: CDR1 SQVTM, CDR2 ANQGSEA. The CDR3 DNA reads TGCAGCGTTGTTCCGGGGACCTACAATGAGCAGTTCTTC. Its protein is CSVVPGTYNEQFF.